One sample yielded the 21 T cell receptor beta chains listed below, sequenced in a study of neoadjuvant anti-PD-1 for oral cavity cancer. This table comes from immunoSEQ multiplex PCR, and its TCRdb copy is limited to in-frame clones, with some not included. The repertoire includes 12,000 to 15,000 clones, 65% to 75% of them detected once, and 2% to 2.5% sits in the top ten. The sample consisted of PBMCs, taken before nivolumab (anti-PD-1) treatment. All receptors derive from a person between 40 and 85 years old with oral cavity squamous cell carcinoma.

This chain joins TRBV7-8 and TRBJ2-7; D is unresolved. This CDR3 contains 13 residues. Trimming left V 8 bases short and J 4 bases short, with 15 bases between. Germline CDR1 SGHVS, CDR2 FQNEAQ. The chain's CDR3 is CASRPGHQYEQYF. The CDR3 DNA reads as TGTGCCAGCCGCCCGGGCCATCAATACGAGCAGTACTTC.

The chain has TRBV2 and TRBJ2-1; 7 bases are a match to TRBD2. V lost 0 bases, J lost 10 bases, and 6 bases stayed unmatched. The length of the CDR3 is 14 residues. CDR1 and CDR2 from the germline V gene are SNHLY and FYNNEI. The chain's CDR3 is CASSEAIPGGEQFF. CDR3 nucleotide sequence: TGTGCCAGCAGTGAAGCAATCCCGGGAGGCGAGCAGTTCTTC.

V gene TRBV19 combines with J gene TRBJ1-2; 10 bases agree with TRBD1. The V gene end was trimmed by 0 bases and the J gene end by 1 base; junction bases not matched to a gene: 5. CDR1 and CDR2 from the germline V gene are LNHDA and SQIVND (reference sequence). The CDR3 has 17 amino acids. The CDR3 loop is CASSIDYRTGGNYGYTF. The CDR3 DNA sequence: TGTGCCAGTAGTATAGACTACCGGACAGGGGGTAACTATGGCTACACCTTC.

The V gene is TRBV6-4, the J gene TRBJ1-1; D gene ambiguous. Trimming stripped 3 bases from V and 4 bases from J, with 9 bases between. The CDR3 runs to 13 residues. Germline V gene lookup returns CDR1 MRHNA and CDR2 SNTAGT. CDR3 bases: TGTGCCAGCAGTGAGGACGGTTCCACTGAAGCTTTCTTT. Protein: CASSEDGSTEAFF.

The chain uses TRBV5-4 and TRBJ2-7; the D gene is possibly TRBD1 (6 bases). V was trimmed by 0 bases and J by 5 bases, leaving 9 bases between them. Germline V gives CDR1 SGHNT, CDR2 YYREEE (reference sequence). The CDR3 has 13 residues. CDR3 amino acids: CASSLGQGNEQYF. As DNA, the CDR3 is TGTGCCAGCAGCTTGGGTCAGGGGAACGAGCAGTACTTC.

DNA of the CDR3: TGTGCCAGCAGCTTAAGGACTACGACGAACACTGAAGCTTTCTTT. It codes for CASSLRTTTNTEAFF. The V gene is TRBV11-2, the J gene TRBJ1-1; D remains unclear. Per the germline V gene, CDR1 is SGHAT and CDR2 is FQNNGV. CDR3 length: 15 residues. Deletions cut 2 bases from V and 1 base from J, with 11 bases between.

This clone turned up a few times. This sequence joins TRBV29-1 and TRBJ2-3; perhaps TRBD2 as D (5 bases). Trimming removed 3 bases from V and 1 base from J, with 8 bases in between. The CDR3 has 13 residues. The V gene's germline CDR1 is SQVTM and CDR2 ANQGSEA. Written as DNA, the CDR3 is TGCAGCGTTGATCGGCGGGGCACAGATACGCAGTATTTT. It is translated as CSVDRRGTDTQYF.

V usage is TRBV18 and J usage is TRBJ1-4; D is ambiguous. In germline, CDR1 is KGHSH, CDR2 LQKENI. V lost 3 bases and J 0 bases, leaving 8 bases between the germline ends. The CDR3 is made up of 15 amino acids. In DNA, the CDR3 is TGTGCCAGCTCACCTGGATATGCAACTAATGAAAAACTGTTTTTT. The encoded protein is CASSPGYATNEKLFF. Full variable domain (missing parts from reference TRBV18 and TRBJ1-4): NAGVMQNPRHLVRRRGQEARLRCSPMKGHSHVYWYRQLPEEGLKFMVYLQKENIIDESGMPKERFSAEFPKEGPSILRIQQVVRGDSAAYFCASSPGYATNEKLFFGSGTQLSVL.

This rearrangement joins TRBV5-5 to TRBJ2-1; 11 nucleotides match TRBD2. The germline gives CDR1 SGHKS, CDR2 YYEKEE (reference sequence). CDR3 size: 13 residues. V shed 1 base, J shed 14 bases, and the junction held 5 bases outside the gene matches. The CDR3 sequence: CASSLTSGSREFF. The CDR3 region has the DNA TGTGCCAGCAGCTTGACTAGCGGGAGTAGAGAGTTCTTC. Using reference TRBV5-5 and TRBJ2-1 for the parts outside the CDR3, the full variable domain is DAGVTQSPTHLIKTRGQQVTLRCSPISGHKSVSWYQQVLGQGPQFIFQYYEKEERGRGNFPDRFSARQFPNYSSELNVNALLLGDSALYLCASSLTSGSREFFGPGTRLTVL.

This clone was picked up one time. The V call is TRBV11-2, the J call TRBJ2-1; D is undetermined. The CDR3 is 13 residues long. In germline, CDR1 is SGHAT, CDR2 FQNNGV. V was trimmed by 5 bases and J by 6 bases, leaving 11 bases between them. In DNA, the CDR3 is TGTGCCAGCAGCGCCCTAGTCCCCAATGAGCAGTTCTTC. This encodes CASSALVPNEQFF. The complete variable domain, with remaining parts taken from reference TRBV11-2 and TRBJ2-1, reads EAGVAQSPRYKIIEKRQSVAFWCNPISGHATLYWYQQILGQGPKLLIQFQNNGVVDDSQLPKDRFSAERLKGVDSTLKIQPAKLEDSAVYLCASSALVPNEQFFGPGTRLTVL.

J is TRBJ1-2 and V is TRBV7-9; D is possibly TRBD1 (6 bases). Looked up from germline, CDR1 is SEHNR and CDR2 is FQNEAQ (reference sequence). This CDR3 is 14 amino acids long. The V end was cut by 5 bases, the J end by 4 bases, with 14 bases between. Here the CDR3 reads CASSGQSPAYGYTF. Written as DNA, the CDR3 is TGTGCCAGCAGCGGACAGTCCCCCGCCTATGGCTACACCTTC. Based on the CDR3 plus reference TRBV7-9 and TRBJ1-2, the full variable domain is DTGVSQNPRHKITKRGQNVTFRCDPISEHNRLYWYRQTLGQGPEFLTYFQNEAQLEKSRLLSDRFSAERPKGSFSTLEIQRTEQGDSAMYLCASSGQSPAYGYTFGSGTRLTVV.

Written as DNA, the CDR3 is TGTGCCAGCAGCAAAGTTGCGGAGGAAAATACGCAGTATTTT. This encodes CASSKVAEENTQYF. The V gene is TRBV21-1, the J gene TRBJ2-3; no DNA check was done on the table's D call, TRBD2. TRBV21-1 is classified as a pseudogene. There are 14 residues in the CDR3.

This clone came up a few times. V usage is TRBV28 and J usage is TRBJ2-2; D call uncertain. CDR1 MDHEN and CDR2 SYDVKM come from the germline V gene. Trimming took 4 bases from V and 8 from J, leaving 8 bases between them. This CDR3 spans 12 amino acids. Written as DNA, the CDR3 is TGTGCCAGCAGTTCCTCGGTGGGGGAGCTGTTTTTT. This gives the protein CASSSSVGELFF.

The V gene is TRBV5-6, the J gene TRBJ1-1; D not certain. V shed 0 bases and J shed 6 bases, with 9 bases lying between them. The CDR3 runs to 13 residues. The germline V gene encodes CDR1 SGHDT and CDR2 YYEEEE. The CDR3 DNA sequence: TGTGCCAGCAGCTTGGCGGGGAATTCTGAAGCTTTCTTT. This codes for CASSLAGNSEAFF.

The chain employs TRBV4-1 and TRBJ2-2; no clear D. This CDR3 region has 16 residues. Per germline, CDR1 MGHRA and CDR2 YSYEKL. With 6 bases removed from V and 0 bases from J, the gap between germline ends came to 14 bases. The CDR3 bases are TGCGCCAGCAGAAAGGACCAGTTCGCGAACACCGGGGAGCTGTTTTTT. Translating it yields CASRKDQFANTGELFF.

V gene TRBV18 combines with J gene TRBJ2-7; 12 bases are shared with TRBD1. CDR1 and CDR2 from the germline V gene are KGHSH and LQKENI. This CDR3 comprises 14 residues. V trimming: 6 bases; J trimming: 7 bases; junction bases outside the gene matches: 7. CDR3 in amino acids: CASSRGQGAKEQYF. CDR3 in DNA: TGTGCCAGCTCCCGGGGACAGGGGGCTAAAGAGCAGTACTTC.

This clone occurred once. This chain uses TRBV9 with TRBJ2-3; possibly TRBD2 for D (5 bases). The CDR3 extends over 15 amino acids. Germline-derived CDR1 and CDR2 are SGDLS and YYNGEE. The V end was cut by 4 bases, the J end by 0 bases, with 12 bases between. The CDR3 nucleotides are TGTGCCAGCAGCCCCAGCGGTTATAGCACAGATACGCAGTATTTT. It encodes CASSPSGYSTDTQYF.

The chain employs TRBV4-2 and TRBJ2-7; 11 bases are shared with TRBD1. Germline trimming cut 0 bases from V and 5 bases from J; bases unmatched to any gene: 6. This CDR3 comprises 16 residues. Germline V CDR1 and CDR2: LGHNA, YNFKEQ. The CDR3: CASSQEVGTGGHEQYF. The CDR3 DNA reads as TGTGCCAGCAGCCAAGAGGTGGGGACAGGGGGGCACGAGCAGTACTTC.

The rearrangement joins TRBV4-2 to TRBJ2-5; TRBD1 matches at 8 bases. V lost 0 bases, J lost 5 bases, and 2 bases stayed unmatched. The CDR3 has 14 residues. Germline CDR1 is LGHNA and CDR2 is YNFKEQ. The CDR3 region is CASSQEDRGETQYF. CDR3 bases: TGTGCCAGCAGCCAAGAAGACAGGGGCGAGACCCAGTACTTC.

The J gene is TRBJ2-3, the V gene TRBV7-3, with TRBD2 matching over 10 bases. Germline assignment: CDR1 SGHTA and CDR2 FQGTGA. This CDR3 comprises 18 residues. The J segment lost 0 bases and the V segment lost 0 bases, leaving 6 bases of the junction unmatched. The CDR3 DNA reads as TGTGCCAGCAGCTTAACCTCTAGCGGGGGAGGGAGCACAGATACGCAGTATTTT. Amino acids: CASSLTSSGGGSTDTQYF.

This chain links TRBV7-8 with TRBJ2-7; D is tentatively TRBD1 or TRBD2 (5 bases each). From germline, CDR1 is SGHVS and CDR2 FQNEAQ. The CDR3 length is 15 residues. Deletions cut 5 bases from V and 3 bases from J, with 17 bases between. This CDR3 is CASSPSEGRSYEQYF. The CDR3 nucleotides are TGTGCCAGCAGCCCGTCTGAGGGGCGAAGCTACGAGCAGTACTTC. Drawing the rest from reference TRBV7-8 and TRBJ2-7, the complete variable domain is GAGVSQSPRYKVAKRGQDVALRCDPISGHVSLFWYQQALGQGPEFLTYFQNEAQLDKSGLPSDRFFAERPEGSVSTLKIQRTQQEDSAVYLCASSPSEGRSYEQYFGPGTRLTVT.